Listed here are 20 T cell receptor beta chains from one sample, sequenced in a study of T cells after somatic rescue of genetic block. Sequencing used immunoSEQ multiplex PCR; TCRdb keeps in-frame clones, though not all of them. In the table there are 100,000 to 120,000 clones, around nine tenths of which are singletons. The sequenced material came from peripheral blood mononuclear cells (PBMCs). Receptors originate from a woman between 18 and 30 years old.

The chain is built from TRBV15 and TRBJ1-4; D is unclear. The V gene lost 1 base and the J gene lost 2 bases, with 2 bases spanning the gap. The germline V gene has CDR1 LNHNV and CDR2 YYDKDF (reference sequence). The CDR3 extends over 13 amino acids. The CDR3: CATSRGTNEKLFF. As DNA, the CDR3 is TGTGCCACCAGCAGAGGGACTAATGAAAAACTGTTTTTT.

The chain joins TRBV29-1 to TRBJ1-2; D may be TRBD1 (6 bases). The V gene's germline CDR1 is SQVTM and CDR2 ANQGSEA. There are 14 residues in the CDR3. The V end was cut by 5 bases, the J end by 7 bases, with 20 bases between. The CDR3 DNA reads TGCAGCGTTCACAAAGGGGGGGGAAGACCTGGCTACACCTTC. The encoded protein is CSVHKGGGRPGYTF.

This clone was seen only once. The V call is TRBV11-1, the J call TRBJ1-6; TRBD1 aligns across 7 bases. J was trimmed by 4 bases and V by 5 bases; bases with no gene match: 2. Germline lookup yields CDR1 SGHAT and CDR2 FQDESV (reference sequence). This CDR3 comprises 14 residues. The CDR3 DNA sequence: TGTGCCAGCAGCATGGGACAGTATAATTCACCCCTCCACTTT. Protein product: CASSMGQYNSPLHF.

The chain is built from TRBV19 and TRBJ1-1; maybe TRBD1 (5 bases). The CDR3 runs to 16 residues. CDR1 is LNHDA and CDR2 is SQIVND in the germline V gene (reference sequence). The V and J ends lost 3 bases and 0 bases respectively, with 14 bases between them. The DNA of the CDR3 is TGTGCCAGTAGTATCGACCAGGGCAAGATGAACACTGAAGCTTTCTTT. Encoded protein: CASSIDQGKMNTEAFF.

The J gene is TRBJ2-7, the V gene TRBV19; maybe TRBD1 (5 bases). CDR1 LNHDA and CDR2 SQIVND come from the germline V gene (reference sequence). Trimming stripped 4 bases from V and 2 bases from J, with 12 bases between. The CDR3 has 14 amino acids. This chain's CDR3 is CASSNGQGPYEQYF. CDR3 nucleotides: TGTGCCAGTAGTAATGGGCAGGGTCCCTACGAGCAGTACTTC.

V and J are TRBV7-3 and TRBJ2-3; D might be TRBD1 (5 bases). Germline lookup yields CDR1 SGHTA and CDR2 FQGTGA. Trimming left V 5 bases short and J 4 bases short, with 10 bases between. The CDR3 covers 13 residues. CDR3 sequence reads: CASSGGASDTQYF. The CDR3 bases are TGTGCCAGCAGCGGTGGGGCATCAGATACGCAGTATTTT.

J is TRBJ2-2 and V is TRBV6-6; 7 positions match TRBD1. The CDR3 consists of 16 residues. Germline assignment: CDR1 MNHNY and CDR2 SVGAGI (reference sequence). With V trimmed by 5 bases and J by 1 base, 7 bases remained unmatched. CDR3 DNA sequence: TGTGCCAGCAGTCCAGGCCGGACAGGGAACACCGGGGAGCTGTTTTTT. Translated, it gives CASSPGRTGNTGELFF.

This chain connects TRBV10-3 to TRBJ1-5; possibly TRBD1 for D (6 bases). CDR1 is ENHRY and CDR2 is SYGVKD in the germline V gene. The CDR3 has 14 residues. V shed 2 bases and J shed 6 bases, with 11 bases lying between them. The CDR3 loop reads CAISEAGASQPQHF. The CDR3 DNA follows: TGTGCCATCAGTGAGGCAGGGGCTAGTCAGCCCCAGCATTTT.

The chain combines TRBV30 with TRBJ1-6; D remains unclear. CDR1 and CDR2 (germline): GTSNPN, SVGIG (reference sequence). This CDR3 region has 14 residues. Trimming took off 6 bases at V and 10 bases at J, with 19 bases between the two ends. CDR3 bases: TGTGCCTGCAAACAGTTCTTCGGTAACTCACCCCTCCACTTT. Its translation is CACKQFFGNSPLHF.

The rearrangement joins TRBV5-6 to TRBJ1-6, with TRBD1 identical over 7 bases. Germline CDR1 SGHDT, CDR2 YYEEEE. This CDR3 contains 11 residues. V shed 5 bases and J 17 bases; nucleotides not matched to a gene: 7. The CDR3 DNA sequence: TGTGCCAGCAGTAGACAGGGTGTCATCCACTTT. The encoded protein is CASSRQGVIHF.

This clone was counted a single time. The CDR3 DNA reads TGCGCCAGCAGCCTACGGACAGGGGGCACTAATGAAAAACTGTTTTTT. Amino acids: CASSLRTGGTNEKLFF. The gene calls are TRBV4-1 and TRBJ1-4; TRBD1 matches at 11 bases. CDR1 is MGHRA, CDR2 YSYEKL, per germline. The CDR3 contains 16 residues. J gave up 2 bases and V 4 bases, and 3 bases lay outside the gene matches.

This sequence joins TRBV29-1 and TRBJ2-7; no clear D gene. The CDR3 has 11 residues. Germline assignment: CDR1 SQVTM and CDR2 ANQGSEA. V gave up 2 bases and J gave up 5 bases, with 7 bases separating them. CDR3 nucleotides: TGCAGCGTTGAATGGGAAAACGAGCAGTACTTC. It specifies CSVEWENEQYF.

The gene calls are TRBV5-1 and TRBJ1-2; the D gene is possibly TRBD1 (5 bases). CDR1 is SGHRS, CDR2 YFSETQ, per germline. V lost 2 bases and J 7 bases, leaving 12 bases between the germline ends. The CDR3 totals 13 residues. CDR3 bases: TGCGCCAGCAGCTTCAGGGCCGGCAGTGGCTACACCTTC. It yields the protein CASSFRAGSGYTF.

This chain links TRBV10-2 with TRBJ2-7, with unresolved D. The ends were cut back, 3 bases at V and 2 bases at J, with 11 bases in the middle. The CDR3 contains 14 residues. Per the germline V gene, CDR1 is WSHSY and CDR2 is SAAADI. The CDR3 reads CASSDPDGAYEQYF. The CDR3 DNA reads TGCGCCAGCAGTGACCCAGACGGTGCCTACGAGCAGTACTTC.

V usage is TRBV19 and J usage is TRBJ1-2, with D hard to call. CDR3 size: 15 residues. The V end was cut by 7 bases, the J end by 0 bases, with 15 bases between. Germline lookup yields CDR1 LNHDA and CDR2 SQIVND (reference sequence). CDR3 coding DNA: TGTGCCAGTACCCCAAAGGGTTGGACTAACTATGGCTACACCTTC. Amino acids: CASTPKGWTNYGYTF.

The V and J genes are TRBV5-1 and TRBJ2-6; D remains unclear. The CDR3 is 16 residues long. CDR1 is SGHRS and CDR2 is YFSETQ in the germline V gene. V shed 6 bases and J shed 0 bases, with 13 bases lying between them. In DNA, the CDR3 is TGCGCCAGCACCCACCCTTGGGACTCTGGGGCCAACGTCCTGACTTTC. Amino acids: CASTHPWDSGANVLTF.

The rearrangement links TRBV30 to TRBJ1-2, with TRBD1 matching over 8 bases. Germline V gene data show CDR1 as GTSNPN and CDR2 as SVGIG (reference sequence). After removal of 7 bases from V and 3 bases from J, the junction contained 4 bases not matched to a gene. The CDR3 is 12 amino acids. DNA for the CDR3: TGTGCCTTTACAGGGGGTGACTATGGCTACACCTTC. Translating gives CAFTGGDYGYTF. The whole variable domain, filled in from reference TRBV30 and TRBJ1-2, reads SQTIHQWPATLVQPVGSPLSLECTVEGTSNPNLYWYRQAAGRGLQLLFYSVGIGQISSEVPQNLSASRPQDRQFILSSKKLLLSDSGFYLCAFTGGDYGYTFGSGTRLTVV.

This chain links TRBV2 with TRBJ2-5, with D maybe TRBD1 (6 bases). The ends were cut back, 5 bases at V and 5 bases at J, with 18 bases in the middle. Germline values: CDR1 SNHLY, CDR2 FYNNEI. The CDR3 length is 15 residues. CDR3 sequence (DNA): TGTGCCAGCAGTCCCCCACACCAGAGGGGGGAGACCCAGTACTTC. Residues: CASSPPHQRGETQYF.

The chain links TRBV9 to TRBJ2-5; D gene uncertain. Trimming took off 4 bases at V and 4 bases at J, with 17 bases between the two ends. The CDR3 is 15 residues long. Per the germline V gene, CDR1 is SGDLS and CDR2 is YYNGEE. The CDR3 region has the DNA TGTGCCAGCAGCCCTTTGGACGGTCAGCGAGAGACCCAGTACTTC. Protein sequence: CASSPLDGQRETQYF.

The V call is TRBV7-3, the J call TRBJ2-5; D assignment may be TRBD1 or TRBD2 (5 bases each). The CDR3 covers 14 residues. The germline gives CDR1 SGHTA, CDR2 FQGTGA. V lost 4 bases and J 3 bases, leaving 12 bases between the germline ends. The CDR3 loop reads CASSSRGDKETQYF. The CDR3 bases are TGTGCCAGCAGCTCCCGGGGCGACAAAGAGACCCAGTACTTC.